These T cell receptor beta chains were read from a single sample in a study of T cell responses to AZD1222 COVID-19 vaccine. Some clones are missing from TCRdb's copy, which holds only in-frame ones; the method was immunoSEQ multiplex PCR. The table records around 130,000 clones, 75% to 90% of them present only once. The sample in question was peripheral blood, obtained on day 0 of AZD1222 vaccination. These TCRs come from an adult in good health. Each CDR3 is given with its conserved first and last residue. D genes are given only for firm matches. Where a row states a size, it is once, few, many or the class of an expanded clone; other rows omit it.

length	V	J	D	size	CDR3	DNA
12	TRBV9	TRBJ2-3	-	once	CASSLGGDTQYF	TGTGCCAGCAGCCTCGGGGGAGATACGCAGTATTTT
14	TRBV5-1	TRBJ1-6	-	-	CASSLAQPNSPLHF	TGCGCCAGCAGCTTGGCCCAGCCTAATTCACCCCTCCACTTT
13	TRBV30	TRBJ1-2	-	-	CAWSRAGDVGYTF	TGTGCCTGGAGTAGGGCAGGGGATGTTGGCTACACCTTC
14	TRBV19	TRBJ2-1	TRBD2	-	CASTLAGGRDEQFF	TGTGCCAGTACCCTAGCGGGGGGGAGAGATGAGCAGTTCTTC
13	TRBV12-3/TRBV12-4	TRBJ1-4	-	-	CASSSRLDEKLFF	TGTGCCAGCAGCTCCCGTTTAGATGAAAAACTGTTTTTT
12	TRBV6-5	TRBJ1-2	TRBD1	once	CASRTDRYGYTF	TGTGCCAGCCGGACGGACAGGTATGGCTACACCTTC
14	TRBV19	TRBJ1-1	-	once	CASSIDRRGTEAFF	TGTGCCAGTAGTATAGATCGGAGGGGCACTGAAGCTTTCTTT
14	TRBV2	TRBJ1-2	TRBD1	-	CASSVRQGEDGYTF	TGTGCCAGCAGTGTCCGACAGGGAGAGGATGGCTACACCTTC
15	TRBV20-1	TRBJ2-1	TRBD2	few	CSASKPSGHLNEQFF	TGCAGTGCTAGTAAACCTAGCGGGCACTTGAATGAGCAGTTCTTC
15	TRBV7-2	TRBJ1-4	-	-	CASSLVPGRNEKLFF	TGTGCCAGCAGCTTAGTCCCAGGCCGAAATGAAAAACTGTTTTTT
15	TRBV6-6	TRBJ2-1	-	-	CASSYYPDSYNEQFF	TGTGCCAGCAGTTACTACCCAGACTCCTACAATGAGCAGTTCTTC
14	TRBV7-2	TRBJ2-3	-	-	CASSRRAGPDTQYF	TGTGCCAGCAGTCGCCGGGCGGGACCAGATACGCAGTATTTT
14	TRBV2	TRBJ1-2	-	-	CASSEAHSNYGYTF	TGTGCCAGCAGTGAAGCGCACAGTAACTATGGCTACACCTTC
15	TRBV4-2	TRBJ2-2	-	-	CASSQGGLNTGELFF	TGTGCCAGCAGCCAGGGGGGACTCAACACCGGGGAGCTGTTTTTT
15	TRBV6-5	TRBJ2-7	TRBD1	-	CASSYSRQGAYEQYF	TGTGCCAGCAGTTACTCGAGACAGGGGGCGTATGAGCAGTACTTC
15	TRBV20-1	TRBJ2-7	TRBD2	-	CSASKSGTVDYEQYF	TGCAGTGCCAGTAAAAGCGGGACCGTAGACTACGAGCAGTACTTC
18	TRBV18	TRBJ1-4	TRBD1	-	CASSPKINRDRGPEKLFF	TGTGCCAGCTCACCAAAGATTAACCGGGACAGGGGTCCAGAAAAACTGTTTTTT
16	TRBV2	TRBJ1-6	-	-	CASSEMWTEINSPLHF	TGTGCCAGCAGTGAAATGTGGACAGAAATTAATTCACCCCTCCACTTT
17	TRBV7-8	TRBJ2-7	-	-	CASSLVSSPLLAFEQYF	TGTGCCAGCAGCTTAGTCTCTTCTCCTCTATTAGCTTTCGAGCAGTACTTC
14	TRBV5-4	TRBJ2-7	-	-	CASSLKGAPGEQYF	TGTGCCAGCAGCTTGAAGGGAGCTCCCGGGGAGCAGTACTTC
14	TRBV5-4	TRBJ2-7	-	-	CASSFGGTPYEQYF	TGTGCCAGCAGCTTTGGGGGGACCCCCTACGAGCAGTACTTC
14	TRBV6-1	TRBJ2-2	-	-	CASSEKSETGELFF	TGTGCCAGCAGTGAAAAGTCGGAGACTGGGGAGCTGTTTTTT
12	TRBV6-5	TRBJ2-7	-	once	CASMRVSYEQYF	TGTGCCAGCATGAGGGTTTCGTACGAGCAGTACTTC
13	TRBV2	TRBJ1-4	TRBD1	-	CASSRDRREKLFF	TGTGCCAGCAGTCGGGACAGACGTGAAAAACTGTTTTTT
14	TRBV5-4	TRBJ2-1	-	-	CASSQTGAPGEQFF	TGTGCCAGCAGCCAAACCGGGGCCCCTGGGGAGCAGTTCTTC
16	TRBV19	TRBJ1-5	-	once	CASSKRSGGQDQPQHF	TGTGCCAGTAGTAAGAGGTCCGGGGGGCAGGATCAGCCCCAGCATTTT
15	TRBV4-2	TRBJ1-1	-	-	CASSQAGQRGTEAFF	TGTGCCAGCAGCCAAGCCGGACAGAGAGGGACTGAAGCTTTCTTT
18	TRBV3-1/TRBV3-2	TRBJ2-3	TRBD1	-	CASTTTQLTGRRADTQYF	TGTGCCAGCACAACAACACAATTGACAGGGAGAAGGGCAGATACGCAGTATTTT
14	TRBV19	TRBJ1-4	-	-	CASIANGEHEKLFF	TGTGCCAGTATCGCCAATGGGGAGCATGAAAAACTGTTTTTT
14	TRBV5-6	TRBJ1-5	-	-	CASSLRGGGQPQHF	TGTGCCAGCAGCTTGCGGGGAGGGGGTCAGCCCCAGCATTTT
17	TRBV3-1/TRBV3-2	TRBJ2-5	TRBD2	-	CASGSWLGGGSRETQYF	TGTGCCAGCGGATCTTGGTTAGGCGGGGGAAGTAGGGAGACCCAGTACTTC
12	TRBV7-8	TRBJ2-5	-	-	CASSPFQETQYF	TGTGCCAGCAGCCCCTTTCAAGAGACCCAGTACTTC
13	TRBV6-5	TRBJ1-1	TRBD1	-	CASSPTGQTEAFF	TGTGCCAGCAGTCCGACAGGGCAAACTGAAGCTTTCTTT
17	TRBV24-1	TRBJ2-1	TRBD2	-	CATSDRGTSGGDDEQFF	TGTGCCACCAGTGACCGCGGGACTAGCGGGGGAGATGATGAGCAGTTCTTC
15	TRBV7-2	TRBJ2-4	TRBD1	-	CASSQNRGAKNIQYF	TGTGCCAGCAGCCAAAACAGGGGAGCCAAAAACATTCAGTACTTC
16	TRBV7-6	TRBJ2-2	-	-	CASSPRAAGNTGELFF	TGTGCCAGCAGCCCGAGGGCAGCAGGGAACACCGGGGAGCTGTTTTTT
15	TRBV19	TRBJ1-5	-	-	CASSIDRGVSQPQHF	TGTGCCAGTAGTATAGATCGAGGGGTAAGTCAGCCCCAGCATTTT
15	TRBV6-5	TRBJ1-1	TRBD1	-	CASSYLTGADTEAFF	TGTGCCAGCAGTTACCTCACAGGGGCGGACACTGAAGCTTTCTTT
15	TRBV11-2	TRBJ1-1	-	-	CASSLLSSAASEAFF	TGTGCCAGCAGCTTATTAAGCAGCGCCGCATCCGAAGCTTTCTTT
15	TRBV6-5	TRBJ2-7	-	-	CASRPSGLGSYEQYF	TGTGCCAGCAGACCCAGCGGCTTAGGGTCCTACGAGCAGTACTTC
14	TRBV10-3	TRBJ1-3	TRBD1	-	CAISDGTGRNTIYF	TGTGCCATCAGTGACGGGACAGGGAGGAACACCATATATTTT
15	TRBV5-5	TRBJ2-5	-	-	CASSYWWGTGETQYF	TGTGCCAGCAGCTATTGGTGGGGCACGGGGGAGACCCAGTACTTC
14	TRBV5-6	TRBJ2-7	-	-	CASRQKGRSYEQYF	TGTGCCAGCAGACAGAAGGGCCGCTCCTACGAGCAGTACTTC
14	TRBV29-1	TRBJ2-2	TRBD1	-	CSGGTASSTGELFF	TGCAGCGGAGGGACAGCCTCGAGCACCGGGGAGCTGTTTTTT
14	TRBV25-1	TRBJ1-1	-	-	CASSESSMNTEAFF	TGTGCCAGCAGTGAATCCTCGATGAACACTGAAGCTTTCTTT
17	TRBV11-2	TRBJ2-2	TRBD2	once	CASSLRDSGGNTGELFF	TGTGCCAGCAGCTTACGTGATAGCGGGGGAAACACCGGGGAGCTGTTTTTT
14	TRBV4-3	TRBJ1-2	-	-	CASSQGGGLVGYTF	TGCGCCAGCAGCCAAGGAGGGGGGCTAGTTGGCTACACCTTC
14	TRBV10-3	TRBJ1-2	-	-	CAISAGTGNYGYTF	TGTGCCATCAGTGCCGGGACGGGGAATTATGGCTACACCTTC
16	TRBV2	TRBJ1-5	TRBD1	-	CASSEATGQGNQPQHF	TGTGCCAGCAGTGAAGCGACGGGACAGGGGAATCAGCCCCAGCATTTT
14	TRBV2	TRBJ2-7	TRBD1	-	CASSGRQGDGEQYF	TGTGCCAGCAGTGGGCGGCAGGGGGACGGCGAGCAGTACTTC
13	TRBV28	TRBJ2-1	TRBD2	-	CASRATSGGGQFF	TGTGCCAGCAGGGCGACTAGCGGGGGGGGGCAGTTCTTC
13	TRBV20-1	TRBJ2-1	-	-	CSASSGYNNEQFF	TGCAGTGCTAGTTCAGGGTACAACAATGAGCAGTTCTTC